These 11 T cell receptor beta chains came from one sample sequenced in a study of identical twins. TCRdb re-analysed the 5' RACE reads in MiXCR, keeping a single row per CDR3 protein. The sample records about 810,000 distinct CDR3 sequences, roughly an eighth being singletons. This same sample was also taken into another study, of yellow fever vaccine responses in identical twins.

The sequenced sample consisted of PBMCs. The source of these receptors is a young woman in good health.

This clonotype was observed a few times. This sequence joins TRBV6-5 and TRBJ1-4, with 8 positions matching TRBD1. CDR1 and CDR2 from the germline V gene are MNHEY and SVGAGI. Germline trimming cut 0 bases from V and 8 bases from J; bases unmatched to any gene: 5. This CDR3 comprises 15 residues. DNA of the CDR3: TGTGCCAGCAGTTACTCGACAGGGGAGGGGGAAAAACTGTTTTTT. It specifies CASSYSTGEGEKLFF.

This clonotype was detected only a few times. V is TRBV27 and J is TRBJ2-1, with 8 bases fitting TRBD2. V shed 7 bases, J shed 10 bases, and the junction held 12 bases outside the gene matches. Germline CDR1 MNHEY, CDR2 SMNVEV (reference sequence). The CDR3 runs to 14 residues. CDR3 nucleotides: TGTGCCAGCACGGTCGGGGGGGCGGTGGGGGAGCAGTTCTTC. Its translation: CASTVGGAVGEQFF.

This sequence joins TRBV7-3 and TRBJ2-1; TRBD2 might be the D (6 bases). CDR3 length: 12 amino acids. The germline V gene has CDR1 SGHTA and CDR2 FQGTGA. The V and J ends lost 4 bases and 7 bases respectively, with 8 bases between them. The CDR3 sequence is CASSSSANEQFF. The CDR3 DNA is TGTGCCAGCAGCTCTAGCGCAAATGAGCAGTTCTTC.

The CDR3 DNA sequence: TGCGCCAGCAGCTGGACAGAGTACACCTACGAGCAGTACTTC. It specifies CASSWTEYTYEQYF. The chain uses TRBV5-1 and TRBJ2-7; a possible D gene is TRBD1 (6 bases). The CDR3 loop spans 14 amino acids. V lost 3 bases, J lost 2 bases, and 12 bases lay in between. Germline-derived CDR1 and CDR2 are SGHRS and YFSETQ. Drawing the rest from reference TRBV5-1 and TRBJ2-7, the complete variable domain is KAGVTQTPRYLIKTRGQQVTLSCSPISGHRSVSWYQQTPGQGLQFLFEYFSETQRNKGNFPGRFSGRQFSNSRSEMNVSTLELGDSALYLCASSWTEYTYEQYFGPGTRLTVT.

J is TRBJ2-1 and V is TRBV6-1, with D perhaps assigned TRBD1 or TRBD2 (5 bases each). Germline V lookup: CDR1 MNHNS, CDR2 SASEGT. The CDR3 is 14 amino acids. V lost 8 bases to trimming and J lost 7 bases, with 18 bases between them. CDR3 sequence: CASRVGSGLNEQFF. The CDR3 bases are TGTGCCAGCCGGGTGGGGTCGGGGCTGAATGAGCAGTTCTTC.

The chain is built from TRBV7-2 and TRBJ2-1; 14 bases agree with TRBD2. The CDR3 is made up of 16 amino acids. Germline CDR1 is SGHTA and CDR2 is FQGNSA. With V trimmed by 5 bases and J by 8 bases, 8 bases remained unmatched. The DNA of the CDR3 is TGTGCCAGCAGCCCCGCGACTAGCGGGAGGGTTGATGAGCAGTTCTTC. Amino acids: CASSPATSGRVDEQFF. The entire variable domain, with the rest obtained from reference TRBV7-2 and TRBJ2-1, is as follows: GAGVSQSPSNKVTEKGKDVELRCDPISGHTALYWYRQSLGQGLEFLIYFQGNSAPDKSGLPSDRFSAERTGGSVSTLTIQRTQQEDSAVYLCASSPATSGRVDEQFFGPGTRLTVL.

This clonotype turned up a few times. CDR3 residues: CASSRTGISGELFF. CDR3 nucleotides: TGTGCCAGCAGCCGGACAGGGATATCCGGGGAGCTGTTTTTT. The V gene is TRBV2, the J gene TRBJ2-2; 8 bases fit TRBD1. With 6 bases clipped from V and 6 bases from J, the junction kept 6 bases outside the gene matches. Germline V gives CDR1 SNHLY, CDR2 FYNNEI. This CDR3 has 14 residues. The whole variable domain, filled in from reference TRBV2 and TRBJ2-2, reads EPEVTQTPSHQVTQMGQEVILRCVPISNHLYFYWYRQILGQKVEFLVSFYNNEISEKSEIFDDQFSVERPDGSNFTLKIRSTKLEDSAMYFCASSRTGISGELFFGEGSRLTVL.

The CDR3 nucleotides read TGTGCCAGCAGTGAAGGATTAGCCTCCGAGCAGTACTTC. This encodes CASSEGLASEQYF. The chain joins TRBV2 to TRBJ2-7; D gene uncertain. V lost 1 base and J lost 6, with 10 bases in between. The CDR3 has 13 residues. Germline V gene data show CDR1 as SNHLY and CDR2 as FYNNEI.

This clonotype was seen many times. V usage is TRBV3-1 and J usage is TRBJ2-1, with TRBD2 matching over 8 bases. The V segment lost 4 bases and the J segment 2 bases; nucleotides outside the gene matches: 4. Germline CDR1 reads LGHDT; CDR2 reads YNNKEL (reference sequence). This CDR3 region has 15 residues. The CDR3 here is CASSLRGGPYNEQFF. In DNA form, the CDR3 reads TGTGCCAGCAGCCTTCGGGGGGGCCCCTACAATGAGCAGTTCTTC.

In this sample, this clonotype turned up many times. The chain has TRBV25-1 and TRBJ2-3, with D perhaps matching TRBD1 (5 bases). The length of the CDR3 is 15 residues. The V gene's germline CDR1 is MGHDK and CDR2 SYGVNS. V lost 3 bases and J lost 0, with 10 bases in between. The CDR3 nucleotides are TGTGCCAGCAGTGACGTGGGGCTAAGCACAGATACGCAGTATTTT. Amino acid sequence: CASSDVGLSTDTQYF.

The chain recombines TRBV16 with TRBJ1-2; no clear D gene. V dropped 0 bases and J dropped 3 bases, with 14 bases sitting between them. The CDR3 runs 16 residues. In germline, CDR1 is KGHSY, CDR2 FQNENV. The chain's CDR3 is CASSQSARVRDYGYTF. The CDR3 nucleotides are TGTGCCAGCAGCCAATCTGCGCGTGTACGCGACTATGGCTACACCTTC.